A selection of T cell receptor beta chains follows, all from one sample in a study of vaccination and CD4 T cells after COVID-19. What these receptors recognize is not known. TCRdb re-called the PCR reads with MiXCR, one entry per CDR3 protein. In the table there are 14,000 or so distinct CDR3 sequences, less than 30% of which are singletons. The sample taken for sequencing was cultured CD4+ T cells from blood. The receptors were gathered from a human donor with COVID-19. Each CDR3 is given with its conserved first and last residue. Fields, in order: clone size, J gene, D gene, V gene, CDR3 DNA, CDR3 protein. D genes are given only for firm matches. Clone size is shown for a subset of rows, as once, few, many or a class of expanded clone.

clone_size: .
j_call: TRBJ2-7
d_call: .
v_call: TRBV6-5
cdr3_nt: TGTGCCAGCAGTTCCGGACCCTACGAGCAGTACTTC
cdr3_aa: CASSSGPYEQYF

clone_size: few
j_call: TRBJ1-1
d_call: .
v_call: TRBV12-2
cdr3_nt: TGTGCAAGTCGCACCGAAACAGGGACGAACACTGAAGCTTTCTTT
cdr3_aa: CASRTETGTNTEAFF

clone_size: .
j_call: TRBJ1-2
d_call: .
v_call: TRBV12-5
cdr3_nt: TGTGCTAGTGGTCAACGCCCGGGACGGGGACTAGGCTACACCTTC
cdr3_aa: CASGQRPGRGLGYTF

clone_size: few
j_call: TRBJ1-2
d_call: .
v_call: TRBV19
cdr3_nt: TGTGCCAGTAGTATCAGGGCAGAAGCATATGGCTACACCTTC
cdr3_aa: CASSIRAEAYGYTF

clone_size: .
j_call: TRBJ2-7
d_call: .
v_call: TRBV5-6
cdr3_nt: TGTGCCAGCAGCTTGGATCGGAAAGGGGCCGACGAGCAGTACTTC
cdr3_aa: CASSLDRKGADEQYF

clone_size: .
j_call: TRBJ1-2
d_call: .
v_call: TRBV7-2
cdr3_nt: TGTGCCAGCAGCTTAGATTCAGCTAACTATGGCTACACCTTC
cdr3_aa: CASSLDSANYGYTF

clone_size: .
j_call: TRBJ2-2
d_call: .
v_call: TRBV19
cdr3_nt: TGTGCCAGTAGTATTCACTCGAACACCGGGGAGCTGTTTTTT
cdr3_aa: CASSIHSNTGELFF

clone_size: .
j_call: TRBJ2-2
d_call: TRBD1
v_call: TRBV28
cdr3_nt: TGTGCCAGCAGTTTAAGCCGGGGACAGGGGAGCGGGGAGCTGTTTTTT
cdr3_aa: CASSLSRGQGSGELFF

clone_size: few
j_call: TRBJ2-3
d_call: .
v_call: TRBV7-2
cdr3_nt: TGTGCCAGCAGCCCAACGGAGTTTTCTGCGCAGTATTTT
cdr3_aa: CASSPTEFSAQYF

clone_size: few
j_call: TRBJ1-2
d_call: .
v_call: TRBV6-5
cdr3_nt: TGTGCCAGCAGTTACACCGAAACTCGGGGCTACACCTTC
cdr3_aa: CASSYTETRGYTF

clone_size: few
j_call: TRBJ1-6
d_call: .
v_call: TRBV7-6
cdr3_nt: TGTGCCAGCAGCTTAATTATCCGGAATCTCTATAATTCACCCCTCCACTTT
cdr3_aa: CASSLIIRNLYNSPLHF

clone_size: .
j_call: TRBJ1-4
d_call: .
v_call: TRBV4-2
cdr3_nt: TGTGCCAGCAGCCAAGAGCCAGGGGCCACGAATGAAAAACTGTTTTTT
cdr3_aa: CASSQEPGATNEKLFF

clone_size: few
j_call: TRBJ1-6
d_call: .
v_call: TRBV11-1
cdr3_nt: TGTGCCAGCAGCTTGAGGGGGAATTCACCCCTCCACTTT
cdr3_aa: CASSLRGNSPLHF

clone_size: few
j_call: TRBJ2-3
d_call: .
v_call: TRBV30
cdr3_nt: TGTGCCTGGAGGGGAACCTGGACAGATACGCAGTATTTT
cdr3_aa: CAWRGTWTDTQYF

clone_size: medium-sized
j_call: TRBJ2-3
d_call: .
v_call: TRBV20-1
cdr3_nt: TGCAGTGCTAGAGATATTAGGACCACAGATACGCAGTATTTT
cdr3_aa: CSARDIRTTDTQYF

clone_size: .
j_call: TRBJ2-1
d_call: .
v_call: TRBV5-8
cdr3_nt: TGTGCCAGCAGCTTGTTGTACAATGAGCAGTTCTTC
cdr3_aa: CASSLLYNEQFF

clone_size: .
j_call: TRBJ1-6
d_call: TRBD1
v_call: TRBV2
cdr3_nt: TGTGCCAGCAGGGCACCGGGACAGTCTTCACCCCTCCACTTT
cdr3_aa: CASRAPGQSSPLHF

clone_size: .
j_call: TRBJ2-5
d_call: .
v_call: TRBV7-9
cdr3_nt: TGTGCCAGCAGCTTATCAGGGTCAGAGACCCAGTACTTC
cdr3_aa: CASSLSGSETQYF

clone_size: .
j_call: TRBJ1-3
d_call: TRBD1
v_call: TRBV18
cdr3_nt: TGTGCCAGCTCACCAGGGACAGGGAATTCAGGAAACACCATATATTTT
cdr3_aa: CASSPGTGNSGNTIYF

clone_size: .
j_call: TRBJ2-7
d_call: TRBD1
v_call: TRBV27
cdr3_nt: TGTGCCAGCAGTGTTACCGGGACAGGGGCCTACGAGCAGTACTTC
cdr3_aa: CASSVTGTGAYEQYF

clone_size: .
j_call: TRBJ1-2
d_call: .
v_call: TRBV30
cdr3_nt: TGTGCCTGGAGTAATGTTAACTATGGCTACACCTTC
cdr3_aa: CAWSNVNYGYTF

clone_size: few
j_call: TRBJ1-2
d_call: .
v_call: TRBV6-1
cdr3_nt: TGTGCCAGCAGTGAACCAGAGAGGGGCTACACCTTC
cdr3_aa: CASSEPERGYTF

clone_size: few
j_call: TRBJ2-3
d_call: TRBD2
v_call: TRBV2
cdr3_nt: TGTGCCAGCAATGAGCGGGGGGGTGGGGATACGCAGTATTTT
cdr3_aa: CASNERGGGDTQYF

clone_size: .
j_call: TRBJ1-3
d_call: .
v_call: TRBV28
cdr3_nt: TGTGCCAGCAGGGCGGGCACCTCTGGAAACACCATATATTTT
cdr3_aa: CASRAGTSGNTIYF

clone_size: few
j_call: TRBJ2-2
d_call: .
v_call: TRBV29-1
cdr3_nt: TGCAGCGTTGTCTTCTGGGCTGCCGGGGAGCTGTTTTTT
cdr3_aa: CSVVFWAAGELFF

clone_size: .
j_call: TRBJ2-7
d_call: .
v_call: TRBV7-2
cdr3_nt: TGTGCCAGCAGCCAAGTAGGGTCGGGGTCCTACGAGCAGTACTTC
cdr3_aa: CASSQVGSGSYEQYF

clone_size: .
j_call: TRBJ1-5
d_call: .
v_call: TRBV27
cdr3_nt: TGTGCCAGCAGTTCCCGACCGACAGGTCCGAGCTATAGCAATCAGCCCCAGCATTTT
cdr3_aa: CASSSRPTGPSYSNQPQHF

clone_size: .
j_call: TRBJ1-3
d_call: .
v_call: TRBV14
cdr3_nt: TGTGCCAGCAGCCATCGCCAGGGACCCGCCAACACCATATATTTT
cdr3_aa: CASSHRQGPANTIYF

clone_size: .
j_call: TRBJ1-6
d_call: .
v_call: TRBV27
cdr3_nt: TGTGCCAGCAGTTTATCCTTCAATTCACCCCTCCACTTT
cdr3_aa: CASSLSFNSPLHF

clone_size: .
j_call: TRBJ2-5
d_call: .
v_call: TRBV5-1
cdr3_nt: TGCGCCAGCAGCGAGAGTACGGGGACCCAGTACTTC
cdr3_aa: CASSESTGTQYF

clone_size: .
j_call: TRBJ1-1
d_call: .
v_call: TRBV19
cdr3_nt: TGTGCCAGTAGTTTGGGACACTTGAACACTGAAGCTTTCTTT
cdr3_aa: CASSLGHLNTEAFF

clone_size: .
j_call: TRBJ2-2
d_call: .
v_call: TRBV6-5
cdr3_nt: TGTGCCAGCAGTTGGGTCAGGGATGTCGGGGAGCTGTTTTTT
cdr3_aa: CASSWVRDVGELFF

clone_size: .
j_call: TRBJ2-1
d_call: .
v_call: TRBV7-9
cdr3_nt: TGTGCCAGCAGCTCAACTAGCATGGATGAGCAGTTCTTC
cdr3_aa: CASSSTSMDEQFF

clone_size: few
j_call: TRBJ2-1
d_call: .
v_call: TRBV7-2
cdr3_nt: TGTGCCAGCAGCTTAGGGGGGGCCTCCTACAATGAGCAGTTCTTC
cdr3_aa: CASSLGGASYNEQFF

clone_size: .
j_call: TRBJ2-1
d_call: TRBD1
v_call: TRBV4-1
cdr3_nt: TGCGCCAGCAGCCACTACCTGGTGGGACAGAATTACAATGAGCAGTTCTTC
cdr3_aa: CASSHYLVGQNYNEQFF

clone_size: few
j_call: TRBJ2-5
d_call: TRBD1
v_call: TRBV2
cdr3_nt: TGTGCCAGCAGACCGACAGGGGAGAAGACCCAGTACTTC
cdr3_aa: CASRPTGEKTQYF

clone_size: .
j_call: TRBJ2-1
d_call: .
v_call: TRBV20-1
cdr3_nt: TGCAGTGCTAGTAGGGACTCAGGAAACAATGAGCAGTTCTTC
cdr3_aa: CSASRDSGNNEQFF

clone_size: .
j_call: TRBJ1-1
d_call: .
v_call: TRBV28
cdr3_nt: TGTGCCAGCGGGGGACGGACGAACACTGAAGCTTTCTTT
cdr3_aa: CASGGRTNTEAFF

clone_size: .
j_call: TRBJ1-2
d_call: TRBD1
v_call: TRBV25-1
cdr3_nt: TGTGCCGCGTCCCGGGACAGTACGAACTATGGCTACACCTTC
cdr3_aa: CAASRDSTNYGYTF

clone_size: .
j_call: TRBJ1-4
d_call: .
v_call: TRBV28
cdr3_nt: TGTGCCAGCAGTTTTGTAGGGGGTGGTGAAAAACTGTTTTTT
cdr3_aa: CASSFVGGGEKLFF

clone_size: few
j_call: TRBJ2-2
d_call: .
v_call: TRBV19
cdr3_nt: TGTGCCAGTAGTCGTCTACCCAACACCGGGGAGCTGTTTTTT
cdr3_aa: CASSRLPNTGELFF

clone_size: few
j_call: TRBJ2-2
d_call: .
v_call: TRBV28
cdr3_nt: TGTGCCAGCAGTTTGGTAGCGCGGGGCACCGGGGAGCTGTTTTTT
cdr3_aa: CASSLVARGTGELFF

clone_size: few
j_call: TRBJ2-3
d_call: TRBD2
v_call: TRBV7-3
cdr3_nt: TGTGCCAGCAGCTTACTAGCGGGGGGGATGGATACGCAGTATTTT
cdr3_aa: CASSLLAGGMDTQYF

clone_size: few
j_call: TRBJ2-1
d_call: TRBD1
v_call: TRBV11-3
cdr3_nt: TGTGCCAGCAGCTTGACAGGGAATATCGGCGATGAGCAGTTCTTC
cdr3_aa: CASSLTGNIGDEQFF

clone_size: .
j_call: TRBJ1-2
d_call: .
v_call: TRBV7-9
cdr3_nt: TGTGCCAGCAGCCCGCCGGGGGGGGTTACGACCAACTATGGCTACACCTTC
cdr3_aa: CASSPPGGVTTNYGYTF

clone_size: few
j_call: TRBJ2-3
d_call: .
v_call: TRBV6-1
cdr3_nt: TGTGCCAGCAGTGAAGATCACAGACCCCCGGATACGCAGTATTTT
cdr3_aa: CASSEDHRPPDTQYF

clone_size: .
j_call: TRBJ2-2
d_call: TRBD1
v_call: TRBV29-1
cdr3_nt: TGCAGCGTTAGGGGACAGGGGGCCACCGGGGAGCTGTTTTTT
cdr3_aa: CSVRGQGATGELFF

clone_size: few
j_call: TRBJ2-7
d_call: .
v_call: TRBV20-1
cdr3_nt: TGCAGTGCCCGTGACGCTTGGAACGACGAGCAGTACTTC
cdr3_aa: CSARDAWNDEQYF

clone_size: .
j_call: TRBJ2-2
d_call: TRBD1
v_call: TRBV5-1
cdr3_nt: TGCGCCAGCAGCTTGCTACAGGGGGGCACCGGGGAGCTGTTTTTT
cdr3_aa: CASSLLQGGTGELFF

clone_size: .
j_call: TRBJ1-3
d_call: .
v_call: TRBV11-3
cdr3_nt: TGTGCCAGCAGCTCAGGAAGGGCTGGAAACACCATATATTTT
cdr3_aa: CASSSGRAGNTIYF

clone_size: .
j_call: TRBJ2-1
d_call: TRBD2
v_call: TRBV6-5
cdr3_nt: TGTGCCAGCAGTTACTCGTCCTGGGGAGGGAATGAGCAGTTCTTC
cdr3_aa: CASSYSSWGGNEQFF

clone_size: .
j_call: TRBJ2-5
d_call: .
v_call: TRBV20-1
cdr3_nt: TGCAGTGCTAGTCTAGCTGAGACCCAGTACTTC
cdr3_aa: CSASLAETQYF

clone_size: .
j_call: TRBJ2-7
d_call: TRBD2
v_call: TRBV6-5
cdr3_nt: TGTGCCAGCAGTTACAGCCGGGGGGGCTCCTACGAGCAGTACTTC
cdr3_aa: CASSYSRGGSYEQYF

clone_size: few
j_call: TRBJ1-6
d_call: .
v_call: TRBV7-2
cdr3_nt: TGTGCCAGCAGCCCGGACCGCTATGGGGGTGCCTATAATTCACCCCTCCACTTT
cdr3_aa: CASSPDRYGGAYNSPLHF

clone_size: few
j_call: TRBJ2-7
d_call: TRBD1
v_call: TRBV7-9
cdr3_nt: TGTGCCAGCAGCTTAAGCAGGGGGCTGGAAGAGCAGTACTTC
cdr3_aa: CASSLSRGLEEQYF

clone_size: few
j_call: TRBJ2-3
d_call: .
v_call: TRBV2
cdr3_nt: TGTGCCAGCAGTGTGGGAGGGGGGGGCGAAGTTACAGATACGCAGTATTTT
cdr3_aa: CASSVGGGGEVTDTQYF

clone_size: medium-sized
j_call: TRBJ1-2
d_call: .
v_call: TRBV6-5
cdr3_nt: TGTGCCAGCAGTTCCGTGTTCACCTATGGCTACACCTTC
cdr3_aa: CASSSVFTYGYTF